What follows are 27 T cell receptor beta chains derived from one specimen sequenced in a study of T cells in Graves' hyperthyroidism and ophthalmopathy (dated 2019 in TCRdb). Receptor libraries were prepared by multiplex PCR. TCRdb lists the instrument as Illumina HiSeq 2000. The TCR beta CDR3 regions were amplified from RNA transcripts. For the first round of RT-PCR on the TCR CDR3, the HTBI primer set was used together with the Qiagen OneStep RT-PCR kit. The raw public data were reprocessed by TCRdb itself: fastp quality trimming at Q25, MiXCR clonotype calling, in-frame beta chains only. Duplicate CDR3 protein sequences are folded into a single record with the most common DNA and genes. Across this sample there are about 340,000 distinct CDR3 sequences, with around a sixth seen only once. Around 54% of the sample is taken by the ten largest. Material for sequencing was blood. These receptors were taken from a woman aged 45 to 65 with Graves' hyperthyroidism.

V gene TRBV30 combines with J gene TRBJ1-3; weak D call: TRBD1 (6 bases). CDR3 size: 13 residues. Germline V gene sequence: CDR1 GTSNPN, CDR2 SVGIG (reference sequence). In DNA, the CDR3 is TGTGCTTCCACAGGGAATGCTGGAAACACCATATATTTT. It is translated as CASTGNAGNTIYF. Drawing the rest from reference TRBV30 and TRBJ1-3, the complete variable domain is SQTIHQWPATLVQPVGSPLSLECTVEGTSNPNLYWYRQAAGRGLQLLFYSVGIGQISSEVPQNLSASRPQDRQFILSSKKLLLSDSGFYLCASTGNAGNTIYFGEGSWLTVV.

V is TRBV20-1 and J is TRBJ2-5; 10 positions match TRBD2. In germline, CDR1 is DFQATT, CDR2 SNEGSKA (reference sequence). V shed 4 bases, J shed 0 bases, and the junction held 2 bases outside the gene matches. The CDR3 runs to 14 residues. CDR3 residues: CSATSGGNQETQYF. In DNA form, the CDR3 reads TGCAGTGCTACTAGCGGGGGAAACCAAGAGACCCAGTACTTC.

The chain combines TRBV9 with TRBJ2-1; 8 positions match TRBD2. CDR3 length: 17 amino acids. Per the germline V gene, CDR1 is SGDLS and CDR2 is YYNGEE. V was pared by 3 bases and J by 8 bases, with 16 bases of the junction left unmatched. As DNA, the CDR3 is TGTGCCAGCAGCGCCCACCAGGGTAGCGGGATATTCGATGAGCAGTTCTTC. Its protein product is CASSAHQGSGIFDEQFF.

V and J are TRBV20-1 and TRBJ2-5; a weak D match, TRBD2 (5 bases). Germline V gene data show CDR1 as DFQATT and CDR2 as SNEGSKA (reference sequence). The CDR3 length is 16 residues. Trimming left V 4 bases short and J 5 bases short, with 23 bases between. CDR3 sequence reads: CSAKDSVWTPIETQYF. CDR3 in DNA: TGCAGTGCTAAGGACTCAGTCTGGACTCCCATTGAGACCCAGTACTTC.

The V gene is TRBV6-1, the J gene TRBJ2-5; possible D gene TRBD1, 6 bases. The V end lost 0 bases, the J end lost 4 bases, and 15 bases lay between the germline ends. The CDR3 loop spans 16 amino acids. Per the germline V gene, CDR1 is MNHNS and CDR2 is SASEGT. The CDR3 nucleotides are TGTGCCAGCAGTGAAGCTGGGGGCCTAAGGGGAGAGACCCAGTACTTC. Protein: CASSEAGGLRGETQYF.

This clonotype was counted ten times or more. CDR3 DNA: TGTGCCAGCGCAAACAGGGTATTGGGCGAGCAGTACTTC. The encoded protein is CASANRVLGEQYF. The chain uses TRBV28 and TRBJ2-7; possibly TRBD1 for D (6 bases). Deletions cut 8 bases from V and 6 bases from J, with 17 bases between. CDR3 length: 13 amino acids. From germline, CDR1 is MDHEN and CDR2 SYDVKM.

This clonotype was counted ten times or more. This chain links TRBV18 with TRBJ2-5; tentatively, D is TRBD1 (6 bases). The CDR3 has 14 residues. Between the trimmed V and J ends, which lost 5 bases and 2 bases, there was a span of 12 bases. In germline, CDR1 is KGHSH, CDR2 LQKENI. CDR3 DNA sequence: TGTGCCAGCTCATCACGGACAGCACAAGAGACCCAGTACTTC. Translation gives CASSSRTAQETQYF.

This clonotype appeared a few times. This sequence joins TRBV6-1 and TRBJ1-1; unclear D gene. The CDR3 has 12 amino acids. The V gene's germline CDR1 is MNHNS and CDR2 SASEGT. Trimming pared 7 bases from V and 1 base from J, leaving 7 bases between. The CDR3 spells CASTTGNTEAFF. CDR3 coding DNA: TGTGCCAGCACCACCGGGAACACTGAAGCTTTCTTT.

CDR3 sequence reads: CASSLESGRYTGELFF. The CDR3 DNA reads TGCGCCAGCAGCCTAGAAAGCGGGAGGTACACCGGGGAGCTGTTTTTT. The genes are TRBV5-1 and TRBJ2-2; 9 bases match TRBD2. The J segment lost 3 bases and the V segment lost 4 bases, leaving 7 bases of the junction unmatched. Germline V gives CDR1 SGHRS, CDR2 YFSETQ. CDR3 length: 16 amino acids. Using reference TRBV5-1 and TRBJ2-2 for the parts outside the CDR3, the full variable domain is KAGVTQTPRYLIKTRGQQVTLSCSPISGHRSVSWYQQTPGQGLQFLFEYFSETQRNKGNFPGRFSGRQFSNSRSEMNVSTLELGDSALYLCASSLESGRYTGELFFGEGSRLTVL.

To note about this clonotype: It may be a read error: a sequence one base away is much more abundant. The chain joins TRBV6-2 or TRBV6-3 to TRBJ2-1; TRBD2 aligns across 7 bases. With V trimmed by 4 bases and J by 10 bases, 10 bases remained unmatched. The germline V gene encodes CDR1 MNHEY and CDR2 SVGEGT. The CDR3 is made up of 14 amino acids. The DNA of the CDR3 is TGTGCCAGCAGTTTCGGGGGGTCTTATTACGAGCAGTTCTTC. This sequence encodes CASSFGGSYYEQFF.

In this sample, this clonotype turned up many times. J is TRBJ2-1 and V is TRBV20-1; tentatively, D is TRBD1 (6 bases). The CDR3 is 15 residues long. Per germline, CDR1 DFQATT and CDR2 SNEGSKA (reference sequence). V lost 0 bases and J 4 bases, leaving 13 bases between the germline ends. The CDR3 DNA reads as TGCAGTGCTAGAGAACAGGGCGGCCCATACAATGAGCAGTTCTTC. This sequence encodes CSAREQGGPYNEQFF.

The V gene is TRBV29-1, the J gene TRBJ2-2; D ambiguous. Germline CDR1 reads SQVTM; CDR2 reads ANQGSEA. V was shortened by 3 bases and J by 1 base, with 6 bases between the two germline ends. The CDR3 spans 13 residues. The CDR3 here is CSVDVGNTGELFF. DNA for the CDR3: TGCAGCGTTGATGTTGGGAACACCGGGGAGCTGTTTTTT.

This rearrangement joins TRBV18 to TRBJ2-7; D is perhaps TRBD2 (5 bases). This CDR3 contains 16 residues. With 0 bases removed from V and 2 bases from J, the gap between germline ends came to 14 bases. Germline values: CDR1 KGHSH, CDR2 LQKENI. This CDR3 reads CASSPPGRRTAYEQYF. The CDR3 region has the DNA TGTGCCAGCTCACCACCCGGTAGGCGGACTGCCTACGAGCAGTACTTC. Full variable domain (outside the CDR3, taken from reference TRBV18 and TRBJ2-7): NAGVMQNPRHLVRRRGQEARLRCSPMKGHSHVYWYRQLPEEGLKFMVYLQKENIIDESGMPKERFSAEFPKEGPSILRIQQVVRGDSAAYFCASSPPGRRTAYEQYFGPGTRLTVT.

This clonotype was found many times. This chain links TRBV28 with TRBJ2-5; 9 nucleotides agree with TRBD2. The length of the CDR3 is 15 residues. V was pared by 6 bases and J by 5 bases, with 10 bases of the junction left unmatched. Germline CDR1 is MDHEN and CDR2 is SYDVKM. The DNA for the CDR3 is TGTGCCAGCAGCCGGACTAGCGCTATCCGGGAGACCCAGTACTTC. Amino acid sequence: CASSRTSAIRETQYF. The full variable domain, rest sourced from reference TRBV28 and TRBJ2-5, is DVKVTQSSRYLVKRTGEKVFLECVQDMDHENMFWYRQDPGLGLRLIYFSYDVKMKEKGDIPEGYSVSREKKERFSLILESASTNQTSMYLCASSRTSAIRETQYFGPGTRLLVL.

The chain couples TRBV6-1 to TRBJ1-1; D gene ambiguous. With 8 bases removed from V and 11 bases from J, the gap between germline ends came to 12 bases. This CDR3 is 10 amino acids long. The germline V gene encodes CDR1 MNHNS and CDR2 SASEGT. As DNA, the CDR3 is TGTGCCAGCCGCGAGAGTTGGGCTTTCTTT. Its protein is CASRESWAFF.

This rearrangement joins TRBV6-5 to TRBJ2-2; TRBD1 agrees at 7 bases. CDR1 and CDR2 (germline): MNHEY, SVGAGI. This CDR3 is 15 amino acids long. Unmatched junction bases numbered 6, after V lost 2 bases and J lost 6 bases. CDR3: CASSYQRQGPGELFF. DNA of the CDR3: TGTGCCAGCAGTTACCAAAGACAGGGTCCCGGGGAGCTGTTTTTT.

This chain connects TRBV10-3 to TRBJ1-4; D is perhaps TRBD1 (5 bases). The CDR3 runs to 13 residues. Deletions cut 1 base from V and 8 bases from J, with 8 bases between. Germline V gives CDR1 ENHRY, CDR2 SYGVKD. The DNA for the CDR3 is TGTGCCATCAGTGAGTTCCCAGGGGAAAAACTGTTTTTT. Its translation: CAISEFPGEKLFF.

With respect to this clonotype: One end of the junction fails to match germline, which may point to a read error. The chain recombines TRBV11-1 with TRBJ1-1; TRBD1 matches at 8 bases. This CDR3 is built from 13 residues. The germline gives CDR1 SGHAT, CDR2 FQDESV (reference sequence). Written as DNA, the CDR3 is TGTGCCACCAGCAGGCGGGACAGGCCGGAAGCTTTCTTT. Its translation: CATSRRDRPEAFF.

This chain connects TRBV20-1 to TRBJ2-3; TRBD2 matches 11 bases. The CDR3 extends over 15 amino acids. CDR1 and CDR2 (germline): DFQATT, SNEGSKA (reference sequence). The V and J ends lost 6 bases and 4 bases, in that order; junction bases with no gene match: 9. The CDR3 DNA reads TGCAGTGCAACCACTAGCGGGAGCCCGTCAGATACGCAGTATTTT. Its translation: CSATTSGSPSDTQYF.

J is TRBJ2-7 and V is TRBV19; a possible D gene is TRBD1 (5 bases). The CDR3 totals 14 residues. From germline, CDR1 is LNHDA and CDR2 SQIVND (reference sequence). V was clipped by 5 bases and J by 3 bases, with 14 bases between them. CDR3 nucleotides: TGTGCCAGTAGTGTTTCTGACAGCCTCTACGAGCAGTACTTC. As protein: CASSVSDSLYEQYF. Based on the CDR3 plus reference TRBV19 and TRBJ2-7, the full variable domain is DGGITQSPKYLFRKEGQNVTLSCEQNLNHDAMYWYRQDPGQGLRLIYYSQIVNDFQKGDIAEGYSVSREKKESFPLTVTSAQKNPTAFYLCASSVSDSLYEQYFGPGTRLTVT.

This clonotype was recorded once. The chain employs TRBV19 and TRBJ2-1; D is perhaps TRBD2 (7 bases). This CDR3 region has 17 residues. V was clipped by 6 bases and J by 7 bases, with 25 bases between them. CDR1 is LNHDA and CDR2 is SQIVND in the germline V gene (reference sequence). This CDR3 is CASSPDNSGATGNEQFF. The CDR3 DNA sequence: TGTGCCAGTAGCCCTGATAACAGCGGGGCGACAGGAAATGAGCAGTTCTTC.

This clonotype has at least ten counts. This sequence joins TRBV12-3 or TRBV12-4 and TRBJ1-2; 7 nucleotides agree with TRBD1. The CDR3 runs to 16 residues. Trimming at V came to 6 bases and at J to 2 bases, leaving 12 bases not matched to a gene. This chain's CDR3 is CASSSLPGQKNYGYTF. The CDR3 DNA is TGTGCCAGCAGCTCCCTTCCGGGACAGAAAAACTATGGCTACACCTTC.

This chain connects TRBV19 to TRBJ2-5; a possible D gene is TRBD2 (5 bases). The CDR3 has 14 amino acids. Trimming removed 4 bases at V and 5 bases at J, with 14 bases between. Germline assignment: CDR1 LNHDA and CDR2 SQIVND (reference sequence). CDR3 coding DNA: TGTGCCAGTAGTACAACGGGGTCGAGGGAGACCCAGTACTTC. This translates into CASSTTGSRETQYF.

This clonotype was seen repeatedly, ten times or more. The J gene is TRBJ1-5, the V gene TRBV10-3; 7 bases align to TRBD1. The CDR3 length is 14 residues. Germline CDR1 and CDR2: ENHRY and SYGVKD. Losses at the gene ends were 5 bases for V and 0 bases for J; bases not matched to a gene: 1. CDR3 sequence (DNA): TGTGCCATCAGTACAGGGGTTAGCAATCAGCCCCAGCATTTT. Protein product: CAISTGVSNQPQHF.

The gene calls are TRBV11-1 and TRBJ1-6, with D unclear. This CDR3 is 13 amino acids long. The germline V gene has CDR1 SGHAT and CDR2 FQDESV (reference sequence). V gave up 7 bases and J gave up 9 bases, with 13 bases separating them. The CDR3 bases are TGTGCCAGCAACCCCCTTAGAGGTTCACCCCTCCACTTT. This encodes CASNPLRGSPLHF. Filled out from reference TRBV11-1 and TRBJ1-6, the complete variable domain reads EAEVAQSPRYKITEKSQAVAFWCDPISGHATLYWYRQILGQGPELLVQFQDESVVDDSQLPKDRFSAERLKGVDSTLKIQPAELGDSAMYLCASNPLRGSPLHFGNGTRLTVT.

This clonotype was observed a handful of times. J is TRBJ2-2 and V is TRBV7-8; 9 nucleotides match TRBD2. The CDR3 is made up of 16 amino acids. J was trimmed by 7 bases and V by 1 base; bases with no gene match: 7. Germline V lookup: CDR1 SGHVS, CDR2 FQNEAQ. CDR3 nucleotides: TGTGCCAGCAGCTTAGGTGGCGGGAGGGCCGACGGGGAGCTGTTTTTT. Its protein is CASSLGGGRADGELFF.

This chain links TRBV7-3 with TRBJ2-3; 7 nucleotides align to TRBD2. The CDR3 extends over 16 amino acids. V was pared by 6 bases and J by 6 bases, with 15 bases of the junction left unmatched. In germline, CDR1 is SGHTA, CDR2 FQGTGA. Written as DNA, the CDR3 is TGTGCCAGCAGTGATCGGGCTAGCGGTGCCACGGATACGCAGTATTTT. This translates into CASSDRASGATDTQYF.